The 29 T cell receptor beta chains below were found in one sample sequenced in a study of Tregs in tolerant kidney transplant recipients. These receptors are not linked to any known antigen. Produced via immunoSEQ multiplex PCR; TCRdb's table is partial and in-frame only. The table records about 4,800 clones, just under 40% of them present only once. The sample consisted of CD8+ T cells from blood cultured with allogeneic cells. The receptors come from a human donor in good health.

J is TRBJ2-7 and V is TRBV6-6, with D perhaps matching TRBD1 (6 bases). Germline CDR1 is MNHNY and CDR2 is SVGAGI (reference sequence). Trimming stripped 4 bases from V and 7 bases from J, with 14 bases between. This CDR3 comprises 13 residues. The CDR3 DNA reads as TGTGCCAGCAGTTCAGTTTACACAGGGGAGCAGTACTTC. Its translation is CASSSVYTGEQYF.

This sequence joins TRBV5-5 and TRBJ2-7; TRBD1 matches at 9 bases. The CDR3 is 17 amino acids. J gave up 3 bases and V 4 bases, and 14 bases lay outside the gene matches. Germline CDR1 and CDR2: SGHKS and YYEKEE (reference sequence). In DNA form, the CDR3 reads TGTGCCAGCAGCCAAATCACAACCGGGACAGGGTACTACGAGCAGTACTTC. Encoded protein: CASSQITTGTGYYEQYF.

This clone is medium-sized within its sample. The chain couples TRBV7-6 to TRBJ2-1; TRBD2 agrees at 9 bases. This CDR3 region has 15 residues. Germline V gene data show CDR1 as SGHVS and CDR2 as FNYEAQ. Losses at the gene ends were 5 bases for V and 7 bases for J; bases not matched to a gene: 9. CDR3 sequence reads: CASSPLAGLGNEQFF. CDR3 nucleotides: TGTGCCAGCAGCCCACTAGCGGGCTTGGGGAATGAGCAGTTCTTC.

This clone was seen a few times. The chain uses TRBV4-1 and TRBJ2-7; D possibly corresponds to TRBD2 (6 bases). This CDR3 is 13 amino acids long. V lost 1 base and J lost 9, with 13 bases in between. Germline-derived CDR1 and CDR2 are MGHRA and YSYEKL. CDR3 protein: CASSQGSSDRQYF. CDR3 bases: TGCGCCAGCAGCCAAGGGTCTAGCGACCGGCAGTACTTC.

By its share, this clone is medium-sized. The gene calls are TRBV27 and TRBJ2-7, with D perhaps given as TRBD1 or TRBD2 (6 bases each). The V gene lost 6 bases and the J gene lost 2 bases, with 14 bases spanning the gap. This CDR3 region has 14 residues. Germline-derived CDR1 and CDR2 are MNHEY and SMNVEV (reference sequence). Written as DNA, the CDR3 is TGTGCCAGCAGCAAAGGGGGGCGAACCTACGAGCAGTACTTC. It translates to CASSKGGRTYEQYF.

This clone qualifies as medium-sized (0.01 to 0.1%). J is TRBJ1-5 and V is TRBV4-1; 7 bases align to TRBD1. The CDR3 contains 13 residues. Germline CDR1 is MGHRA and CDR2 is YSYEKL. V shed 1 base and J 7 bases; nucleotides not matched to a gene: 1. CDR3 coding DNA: TGCGCCAGCAGCCAAGGGGACAGACAGCCCCAGCATTTT. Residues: CASSQGDRQPQHF.

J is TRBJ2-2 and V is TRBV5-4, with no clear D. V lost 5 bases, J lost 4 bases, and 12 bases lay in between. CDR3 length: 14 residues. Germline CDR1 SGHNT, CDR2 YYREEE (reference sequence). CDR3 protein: CASSFDLFTGELFF. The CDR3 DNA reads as TGTGCCAGCAGTTTCGACTTGTTCACCGGGGAGCTGTTTTTT. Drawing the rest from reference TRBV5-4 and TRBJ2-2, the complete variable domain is ETGVTQSPTHLIKTRGQQVTLRCSSQSGHNTVSWYQQALGQGPQFIFQYYREEENGRGNFPPRFSGLQFPNYSSELNVNALELDDSALYLCASSFDLFTGELFFGEGSRLTVL.

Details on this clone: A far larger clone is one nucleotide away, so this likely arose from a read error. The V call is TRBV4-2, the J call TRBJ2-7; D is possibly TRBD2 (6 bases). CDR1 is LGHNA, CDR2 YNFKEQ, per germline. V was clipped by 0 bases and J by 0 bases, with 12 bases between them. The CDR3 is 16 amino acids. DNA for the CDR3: TGTGCCAGCAGCCAAGATAGGTGGGAGGACTCCTACGAGCAGTACTTC. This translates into CASSQDRWEDSYEQYF.

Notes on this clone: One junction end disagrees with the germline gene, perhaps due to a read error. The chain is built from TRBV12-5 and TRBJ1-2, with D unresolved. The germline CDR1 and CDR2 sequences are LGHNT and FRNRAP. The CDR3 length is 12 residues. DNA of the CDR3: TGTGCTAGTGGAAAGGACCGCCGGGAAATCTTCTTC. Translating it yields CASGKDRREIFF.

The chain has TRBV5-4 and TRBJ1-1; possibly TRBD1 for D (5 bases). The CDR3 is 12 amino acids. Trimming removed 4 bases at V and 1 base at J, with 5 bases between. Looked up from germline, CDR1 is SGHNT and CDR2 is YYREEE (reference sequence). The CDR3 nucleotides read TGTGCCAGCAGCGGGGGGAACACTGAAGCTTTCTTT. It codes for CASSGGNTEAFF. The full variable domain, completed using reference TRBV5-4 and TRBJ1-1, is ETGVTQSPTHLIKTRGQQVTLRCSSQSGHNTVSWYQQALGQGPQFIFQYYREEENGRGNFPPRFSGLQFPNYSSELNVNALELDDSALYLCASSGGNTEAFFGQGTRLTVV.

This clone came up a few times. The CDR3 DNA is TGTGCCATCAGAAATGGAAACACCATATATTTT. This gives the protein CAIRNGNTIYF. V and J are TRBV10-3 and TRBJ1-3; D remains unclear. This CDR3 has 11 amino acids. Trimming removed 6 bases at V and 3 bases at J, with 3 bases between. Looked up from germline, CDR1 is ENHRY and CDR2 is SYGVKD.

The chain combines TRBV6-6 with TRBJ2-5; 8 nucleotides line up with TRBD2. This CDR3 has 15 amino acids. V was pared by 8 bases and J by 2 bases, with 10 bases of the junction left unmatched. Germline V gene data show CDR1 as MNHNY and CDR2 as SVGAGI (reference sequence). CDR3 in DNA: TGTGCCAGCGGTCGTGGACTAGCAGTACAAGAGACCCAGTACTTC. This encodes CASGRGLAVQETQYF.

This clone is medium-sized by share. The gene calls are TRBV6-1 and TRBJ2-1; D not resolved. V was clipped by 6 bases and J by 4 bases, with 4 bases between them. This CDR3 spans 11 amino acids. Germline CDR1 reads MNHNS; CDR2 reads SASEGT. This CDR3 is CASRQYNEQFF. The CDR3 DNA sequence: TGTGCCAGCAGACAGTACAATGAGCAGTTCTTC.

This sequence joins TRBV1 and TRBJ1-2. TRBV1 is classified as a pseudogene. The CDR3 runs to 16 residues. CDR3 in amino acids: CTSRSRCLCKTYGYTF. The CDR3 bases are TGCACCAGCAGATCACGTTGTTTGTGCAAGACCTATGGCTACACCTTC.

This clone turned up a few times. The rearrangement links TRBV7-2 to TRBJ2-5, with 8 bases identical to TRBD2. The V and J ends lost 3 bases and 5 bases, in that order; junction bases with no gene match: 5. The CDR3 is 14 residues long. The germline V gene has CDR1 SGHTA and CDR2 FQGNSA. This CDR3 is CASSLAGGWETQYF. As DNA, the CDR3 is TGTGCCAGCAGCTTGGCGGGAGGCTGGGAGACCCAGTACTTC.

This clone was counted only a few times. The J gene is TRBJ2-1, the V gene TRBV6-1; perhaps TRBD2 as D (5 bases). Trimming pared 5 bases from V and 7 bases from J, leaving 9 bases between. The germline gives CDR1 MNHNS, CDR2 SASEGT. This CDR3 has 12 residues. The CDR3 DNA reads TGTGCCAGCAGTCCGGACTCAAATGAGCAGTTCTTC. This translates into CASSPDSNEQFF.

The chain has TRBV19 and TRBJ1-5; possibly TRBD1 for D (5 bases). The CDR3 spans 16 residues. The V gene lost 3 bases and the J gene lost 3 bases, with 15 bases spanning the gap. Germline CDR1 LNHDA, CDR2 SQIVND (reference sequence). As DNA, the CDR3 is TGTGCCAGTAGTATTCAGGGCGCAATCCTCAATCAGCCCCAGCATTTT. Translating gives CASSIQGAILNQPQHF. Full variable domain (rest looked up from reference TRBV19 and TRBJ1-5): DGGITQSPKYLFRKEGQNVTLSCEQNLNHDAMYWYRQDPGQGLRLIYYSQIVNDFQKGDIAEGYSVSREKKESFPLTVTSAQKNPTAFYLCASSIQGAILNQPQHFGDGTRLSIL.

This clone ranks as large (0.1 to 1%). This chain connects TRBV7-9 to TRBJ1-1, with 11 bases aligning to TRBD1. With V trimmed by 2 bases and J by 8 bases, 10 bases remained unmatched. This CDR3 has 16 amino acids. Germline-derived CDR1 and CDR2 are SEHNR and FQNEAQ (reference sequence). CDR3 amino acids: CASSLTGQGARPEAFF. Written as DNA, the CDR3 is TGTGCCAGCAGCTTAACCGGACAGGGGGCGCGGCCAGAAGCTTTCTTT.

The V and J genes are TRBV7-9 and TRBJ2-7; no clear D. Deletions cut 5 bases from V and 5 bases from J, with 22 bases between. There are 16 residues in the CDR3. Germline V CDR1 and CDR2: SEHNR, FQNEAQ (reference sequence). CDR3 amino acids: CASSHYSGFAAHEQYF. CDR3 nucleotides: TGTGCCAGCAGCCATTACTCCGGGTTCGCCGCCCACGAGCAGTACTTC.

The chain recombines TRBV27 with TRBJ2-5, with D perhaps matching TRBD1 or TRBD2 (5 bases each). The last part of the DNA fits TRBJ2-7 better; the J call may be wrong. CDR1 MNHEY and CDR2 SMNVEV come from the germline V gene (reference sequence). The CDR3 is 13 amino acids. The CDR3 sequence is CASSFGATYEQYF. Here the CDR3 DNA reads TGTGCCAGCAGTTTCGGGGCCACCTACGAGCAGTACTTC.

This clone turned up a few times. CDR3 nucleotide sequence: TGTGCCAGCTCGGAGACACGAGGGGAGCCAGGGGGTGAGACCCAGTACTTC. Its translation is CASSETRGEPGGETQYF. This chain uses TRBV18 with TRBJ2-5, with 7 positions matching TRBD1. The CDR3 is 17 residues long. The J segment lost 5 bases and the V segment lost 6 bases, leaving 18 bases of the junction unmatched. Germline CDR1 reads KGHSH; CDR2 reads LQKENI.

CDR3 loop: CASSLIRQGNTEAFF. In nucleotides, the CDR3 is TGTGCCAGCAGCCTAATTAGACAGGGGAACACTGAAGCTTTCTTT. This chain connects TRBV14 to TRBJ1-1; TRBD1 matches 7 bases. The ends lost 4 bases at V and 1 base at J; junction bases unmatched: 6. The CDR3 has 15 amino acids. Germline V gene sequence: CDR1 SGHDN, CDR2 FVKESK. The variable domain in full, with the rest retrieved from reference TRBV14 and TRBJ1-1, is EAGVTQFPSHSVIEKGQTVTLRCDPISGHDNLYWYRRVMGKEIKFLLHFVKESKQDESGMPNNRFLAERTGGTYSTLKVQPAELEDSGVYFCASSLIRQGNTEAFFGQGTRLTVV.

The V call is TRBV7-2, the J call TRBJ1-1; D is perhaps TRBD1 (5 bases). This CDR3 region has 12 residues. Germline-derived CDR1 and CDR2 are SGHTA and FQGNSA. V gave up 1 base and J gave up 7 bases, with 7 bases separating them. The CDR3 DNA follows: TGTGCCAGCAGCTTAGGTGGGGGTGAAGCTTTCTTT. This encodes CASSLGGGEAFF.

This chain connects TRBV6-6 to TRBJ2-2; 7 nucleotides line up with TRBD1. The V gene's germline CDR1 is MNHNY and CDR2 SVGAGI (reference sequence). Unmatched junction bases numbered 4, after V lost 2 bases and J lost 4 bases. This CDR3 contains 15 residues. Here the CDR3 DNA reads TGTGCCAGCAGTTACGACGCAGGGGGCACCGGGGAGCTGTTTTTT. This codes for CASSYDAGGTGELFF.

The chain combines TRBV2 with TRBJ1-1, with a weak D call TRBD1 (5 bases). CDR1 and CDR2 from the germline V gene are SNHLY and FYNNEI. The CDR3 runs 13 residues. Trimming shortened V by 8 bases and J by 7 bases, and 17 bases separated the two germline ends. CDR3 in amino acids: CASLVSETDEAFF. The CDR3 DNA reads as TGTGCCAGCCTAGTCTCCGAGACAGATGAAGCTTTCTTT.

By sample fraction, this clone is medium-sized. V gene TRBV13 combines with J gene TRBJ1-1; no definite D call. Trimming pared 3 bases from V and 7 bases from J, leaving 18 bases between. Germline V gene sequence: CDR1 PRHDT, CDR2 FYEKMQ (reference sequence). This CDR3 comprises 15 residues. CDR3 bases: TGTGCCAGCAGCTTTCTCGGACTCGCAGGAGTTGAAGCTTTCTTT. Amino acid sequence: CASSFLGLAGVEAFF.

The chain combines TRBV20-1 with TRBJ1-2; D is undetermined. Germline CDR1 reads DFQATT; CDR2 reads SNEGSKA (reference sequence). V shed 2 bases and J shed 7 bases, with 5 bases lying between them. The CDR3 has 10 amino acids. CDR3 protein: CSARTGGYTF. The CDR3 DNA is TGCAGTGCTAGAACGGGTGGCTACACCTTC.

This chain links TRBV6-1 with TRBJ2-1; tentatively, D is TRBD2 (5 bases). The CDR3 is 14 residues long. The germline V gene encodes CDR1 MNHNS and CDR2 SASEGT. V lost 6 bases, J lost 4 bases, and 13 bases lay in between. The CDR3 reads CASSPAGAYNEQFF. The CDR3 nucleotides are TGTGCCAGCAGCCCGGCGGGCGCTTACAATGAGCAGTTCTTC.

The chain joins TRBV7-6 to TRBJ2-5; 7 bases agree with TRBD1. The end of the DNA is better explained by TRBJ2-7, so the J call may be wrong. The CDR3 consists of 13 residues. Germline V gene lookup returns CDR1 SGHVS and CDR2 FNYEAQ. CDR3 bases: TGTGCCAGCAGCCCAGGACAGGACCCCGAGCAGTACTTC. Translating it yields CASSPGQDPEQYF.